This passage covers 26 T cell receptor beta chains from one sample sequenced in a study of cytotoxic CD8 clonotypes in ibrutinib-treated CLL. Repertoires were generated with immunoSEQ multiplex PCR, while TCRdb's copy carries only in-frame clones and drops some. The data show roughly 220,000 clones, with approximately 79% seen just once and 9.5% to 12% held by the top ten. Sample: PBMCs, taken after 12 months of ibrutinib treatment. The receptor set was obtained from a human donor with chronic lymphocytic leukemia.

The chain links TRBV18 to TRBJ2-6; 7 nucleotides match TRBD1. The trim removed 0 bases at V and 9 bases at J, leaving 11 bases unmatched. This CDR3 has 17 residues. Germline V CDR1 and CDR2: KGHSH, LQKENI. CDR3 loop: CASSPPGTATSHNVLTF. The CDR3 bases are TGTGCCAGCTCACCACCGGGGACAGCAACCTCTCACAACGTCCTGACTTTC.

This chain uses TRBV28 with TRBJ2-7; D is unclear. The CDR3 is 12 amino acids. Trimming removed 2 bases at V and 3 bases at J, with 5 bases between. Germline-derived CDR1 and CDR2 are MDHEN and SYDVKM. The CDR3 loop reads CASSLTYYEQYF. CDR3 DNA: TGTGCCAGCAGTTTAACATACTACGAGCAGTACTTC.

This clone has a handful of counts. The gene calls are TRBV28 and TRBJ1-5; no reliable D call. V was trimmed by 6 bases and J by 7 bases, leaving 10 bases between them. The CDR3 is made up of 12 amino acids. CDR1 is MDHEN, CDR2 SYDVKM, per germline. CDR3 nucleotides: TGTGCCAGCAGATCCGGAGGGCAGCCCCAGCATTTT. Translated, it gives CASRSGGQPQHF.

The chain employs TRBV6-5 and TRBJ2-7, with a tentative D call TRBD1 (6 bases). V lost 7 bases to trimming and J lost 9 bases, with 19 bases between them. The germline V gene has CDR1 MNHEY and CDR2 SVGAGI. CDR3 size: 13 residues. CDR3 in DNA: TGTGCCAGCACCCCCGTCCTTGGGGGCGGGCAGTACTTC. Protein product: CASTPVLGGGQYF.

V is TRBV27 and J is TRBJ1-1; D is possibly TRBD1 (5 bases). The CDR3 loop spans 19 amino acids. Per germline, CDR1 MNHEY and CDR2 SMNVEV (reference sequence). The V end was cut by 1 base, the J end by 0 bases, with 21 bases between. The DNA for the CDR3 is TGTGCCAGCAGTTTATGGCTTCCCCGCGACAGATCCATGAACACTGAAGCTTTCTTT. Its translation is CASSLWLPRDRSMNTEAFF.

This clone was picked up a small number of times. V and J are TRBV2 and TRBJ1-1; no firm D call. With 6 bases removed from V and 0 bases from J, the gap between germline ends came to 17 bases. The germline V gene encodes CDR1 SNHLY and CDR2 FYNNEI. The CDR3 is 16 residues long. The CDR3 sequence: CASSAAGYSLNTEAFF. The DNA of the CDR3 is TGTGCCAGCAGCGCCGCGGGTTACAGCTTGAACACTGAAGCTTTCTTT.

This clone was found once. The CDR3 DNA is TGTGCCAGCAGTTACTTGCGCCCCGGGGCTCAGCCCCAGCATTTT. Protein product: CASSYLRPGAQPQHF. V and J are TRBV6-6 and TRBJ1-5; tentatively, D is TRBD1 (5 bases). The germline CDR1 and CDR2 sequences are MNHNY and SVGAGI (reference sequence). The V and J ends lost 1 base and 6 bases respectively, with 13 bases between them. This CDR3 comprises 15 residues.

The rearrangement links TRBV6-6 to TRBJ1-1; D gene uncertain. Trimming left V 2 bases short and J 1 base short, with 14 bases between. Germline V lookup: CDR1 MNHNY, CDR2 SVGAGI (reference sequence). The CDR3 spans 16 residues. The CDR3 region has the DNA TGTGCCAGCAGTTACACCCCGGCGGTTCGGAACACTGAAGCTTTCTTT. It translates to CASSYTPAVRNTEAFF.

The chain combines TRBV5-6 with TRBJ2-7; maybe TRBD2 (6 bases). Per germline, CDR1 SGHDT and CDR2 YYEEEE. Trimming left V 0 bases short and J 7 bases short, with 17 bases between. The CDR3 is 15 amino acids. The CDR3: CASSLVAQEGWEQYF. As DNA, the CDR3 is TGTGCCAGCAGCTTGGTTGCACAGGAGGGGTGGGAGCAGTACTTC.

This rearrangement joins TRBV19 to TRBJ1-1; D perhaps matches TRBD1 (5 bases). Trimming removed 3 bases from V and 0 bases from J, with 8 bases in between. Germline loops: CDR1 LNHDA, CDR2 SQIVND (reference sequence). This CDR3 region has 14 residues. CDR3 sequence: CASSMNRLNTEAFF. The DNA of the CDR3 is TGTGCCAGTAGTATGAACAGGCTGAACACTGAAGCTTTCTTT.

This clone was counted a single time. The chain recombines TRBV6-6 with TRBJ1-1; D is unclear. V was shortened by 6 bases and J by 9 bases, with 14 bases between the two germline ends. The CDR3 sequence is 12 residues long. The germline V gene encodes CDR1 MNHNY and CDR2 SVGAGI (reference sequence). CDR3 sequence: CASSTPKRKAFF. CDR3 coding DNA: TGTGCCAGCAGCACCCCTAAAAGGAAAGCTTTCTTT.

The rearrangement links TRBV29-1 to TRBJ1-4; no reliable D call. Germline V gene lookup returns CDR1 SQVTM and CDR2 ANQGSEA. CDR3 length: 14 residues. The V gene lost 6 bases and the J gene lost 7 bases, with 18 bases spanning the gap. The CDR3 sequence is CSVSPMGYGEKLFF. The DNA of the CDR3 is TGCAGCGTCTCTCCCATGGGGTACGGTGAAAAACTGTTTTTT.

The gene calls are TRBV11-2 and TRBJ2-7, with a possible D match to TRBD2 (6 bases). Trimming shortened V by 2 bases and J by 4 bases, and 12 bases separated the two germline ends. This CDR3 spans 14 amino acids. Germline CDR1 and CDR2: SGHAT and FQNNGV. CDR3 in amino acids: CASSLTWDFYEQYF. For the CDR3, the DNA is TGTGCCAGCAGCTTAACTTGGGACTTTTACGAGCAGTACTTC.

This clone was observed a few times. The rearrangement links TRBV6-1 to TRBJ1-5; no clear D. There are 13 residues in the CDR3. Germline V gives CDR1 MNHNS, CDR2 SASEGT. V was clipped by 7 bases and J by 1 base, with 8 bases between them. CDR3 nucleotides: TGTGCCAGCATGGGGTACAGCAATCAGCCCCAGCATTTT. It codes for CASMGYSNQPQHF.

V gene TRBV18 combines with J gene TRBJ2-3; TRBD1 matches at 7 bases. The germline gives CDR1 KGHSH, CDR2 LQKENI. This CDR3 spans 18 amino acids. V gave up 5 bases and J gave up 8 bases; unmatched junction bases: 22. The CDR3: CASSRDSPSRTGSGTQYF. DNA of the CDR3: TGTGCCAGCTCAAGGGACAGTCCCTCCCGCACGGGGTCGGGTACGCAGTATTTT.

The J gene is TRBJ2-5, the V gene TRBV6-1; D is perhaps TRBD1 (6 bases). Trimming cost V 11 bases and J 4 bases, with 17 bases left between them. The CDR3 extends over 13 amino acids. Germline lookup yields CDR1 MNHNS and CDR2 SASEGT. In DNA form, the CDR3 reads TGTGCCGGGTGTAACAGGGTCTCAGAGACCCAGTACTTC. Protein sequence: CAGCNRVSETQYF.

The V call is TRBV5-6, the J call TRBJ2-5, with 7 bases matching TRBD1. Per the germline V gene, CDR1 is SGHDT and CDR2 is YYEEEE. V trimming: 0 bases; J trimming: 3 bases; junction bases outside the gene matches: 2. The CDR3 has 14 amino acids. CDR3 in amino acids: CASSLVGTEETQYF. In DNA, the CDR3 is TGTGCCAGCAGCTTGGTAGGGACAGAAGAGACCCAGTACTTC.

The chain employs TRBV27 and TRBJ2-7, with D uncertain. Looked up from germline, CDR1 is MNHEY and CDR2 is SMNVEV (reference sequence). The V end lost 10 bases, the J end lost 3 bases, and 16 bases lay between the germline ends. This CDR3 is 13 amino acids long. In nucleotides, the CDR3 is TGTGCCACCTCAGTCGGGTTGGACTACGAGCAGTACTTC. This gives the protein CATSVGLDYEQYF.

The rearrangement links TRBV28 to TRBJ1-1; no firm D call. From germline, CDR1 is MDHEN and CDR2 SYDVKM. The CDR3 runs to 17 residues. The V and J ends lost 5 bases and 1 base respectively, with 20 bases between them. CDR3 coding DNA: TGTGCCAGCAGTCCTCAAGGTCCTCCTAATGGGAACACTGAAGCTTTCTTT. As protein: CASSPQGPPNGNTEAFF.

The V and J genes are TRBV5-1 and TRBJ2-2; the match to TRBD1 covers 9 bases. The CDR3 runs to 15 residues. V lost 5 bases to trimming and J lost 2 bases; unmatched junction nucleotides: 4. CDR1 is SGHRS and CDR2 is YFSETQ in the germline V gene. The CDR3 DNA follows: TGCGCCAGCAGAACGGGACAGGGTAACACCGGGGAGCTGTTTTTT. Translated, it gives CASRTGQGNTGELFF.

CDR3 region: CASSPFSGPAGDQNIQYF. DNA for the CDR3: TGTGCCAGCAGCCCGTTTTCTGGTCCAGCGGGAGATCAAAACATTCAGTACTTC. The V call is TRBV4-2, the J call TRBJ2-4, with 8 nucleotides matching TRBD2. CDR1 LGHNA and CDR2 YNFKEQ come from the germline V gene. CDR3 length: 18 amino acids. After removal of 4 bases from V and 5 bases from J, the junction contained 16 bases not matched to a gene.

The rearrangement links TRBV10-1 to TRBJ1-2; TRBD1 aligns across 12 bases. Germline CDR1 WNHNN, CDR2 SYGVQD (reference sequence). The CDR3 runs 17 residues. V lost 3 bases to trimming and J lost 4 bases; unmatched junction nucleotides: 9. The CDR3 nucleotides are TGCGCCAGCAGTGATCCGGGACAGGGGGCCCTGGGCTATGGCTACACCTTC. Protein product: CASSDPGQGALGYGYTF.

The chain joins TRBV5-1 to TRBJ2-1, with D unresolved. Germline-derived CDR1 and CDR2 are SGHRS and YFSETQ. This CDR3 is built from 15 residues. Trimming cost V 5 bases and J 4 bases, with 16 bases left between them. The CDR3 here is CASSPEDPGYNEQFF. The CDR3 region has the DNA TGCGCCAGCAGTCCTGAGGACCCCGGGTACAATGAGCAGTTCTTC. The full variable domain, in which reference TRBV5-1 and TRBJ2-1 provide the parts outside the CDR3, is KAGVTQTPRYLIKTRGQQVTLSCSPISGHRSVSWYQQTPGQGLQFLFEYFSETQRNKGNFPGRFSGRQFSNSRSEMNVSTLELGDSALYLCASSPEDPGYNEQFFGPGTRLTVL.

The rearrangement links TRBV2 to TRBJ1-2; maybe TRBD1 (5 bases). This CDR3 has 15 amino acids. The germline gives CDR1 SNHLY, CDR2 FYNNEI. Trimming cost V 4 bases and J 3 bases, with 15 bases left between them. CDR3 nucleotides: TGTGCCAGCAGTGTTGGAGGGGCCCTCTACTATGGCTACACCTTC. Protein sequence: CASSVGGALYYGYTF. Full variable domain (rest looked up from reference TRBV2 and TRBJ1-2): EPEVTQTPSHQVTQMGQEVILRCVPISNHLYFYWYRQILGQKVEFLVSFYNNEISEKSEIFDDQFSVERPDGSNFTLKIRSTKLEDSAMYFCASSVGGALYYGYTFGSGTRLTVV.

The gene calls are TRBV7-6 and TRBJ2-1; D is possibly TRBD2 (7 bases). This CDR3 spans 17 amino acids. V was pared by 2 bases and J by 2 bases, with 16 bases between. In germline, CDR1 is SGHVS, CDR2 FNYEAQ. The CDR3 is CASSLFGGRYPYNEQFF. CDR3 in DNA: TGTGCCAGCAGCTTATTCGGGGGGCGGTACCCCTACAATGAGCAGTTCTTC.

This rearrangement joins TRBV7-2 to TRBJ2-1, with 8 bases aligning to TRBD1. Losses at the gene ends were 6 bases for V and 0 bases for J; bases not matched to a gene: 4. The CDR3 has 15 amino acids. Germline V gene lookup returns CDR1 SGHTA and CDR2 FQGNSA. This CDR3 is CASSSGQASYNEQFF. The DNA for the CDR3 is TGTGCCAGCAGTTCGGGACAGGCCTCCTACAATGAGCAGTTCTTC.